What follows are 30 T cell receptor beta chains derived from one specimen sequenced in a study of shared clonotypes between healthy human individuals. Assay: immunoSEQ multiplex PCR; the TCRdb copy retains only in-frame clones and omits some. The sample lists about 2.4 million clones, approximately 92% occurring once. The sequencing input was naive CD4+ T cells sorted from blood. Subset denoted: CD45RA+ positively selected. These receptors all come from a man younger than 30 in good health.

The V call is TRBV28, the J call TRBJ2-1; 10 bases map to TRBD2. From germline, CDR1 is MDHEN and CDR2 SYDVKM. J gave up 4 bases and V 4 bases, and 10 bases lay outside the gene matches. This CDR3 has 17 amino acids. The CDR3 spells CASSSPAGTSEYNEQFF. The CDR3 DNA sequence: TGTGCCAGCAGTTCGCCCGCCGGGACTAGCGAGTACAATGAGCAGTTCTTC.

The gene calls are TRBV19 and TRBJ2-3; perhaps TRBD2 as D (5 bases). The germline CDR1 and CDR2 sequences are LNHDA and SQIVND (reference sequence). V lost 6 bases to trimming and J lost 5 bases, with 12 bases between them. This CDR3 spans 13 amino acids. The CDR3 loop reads CASSDLAGDTQYF. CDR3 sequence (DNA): TGTGCCAGTAGCGACCTAGCTGGAGATACGCAGTATTTT.

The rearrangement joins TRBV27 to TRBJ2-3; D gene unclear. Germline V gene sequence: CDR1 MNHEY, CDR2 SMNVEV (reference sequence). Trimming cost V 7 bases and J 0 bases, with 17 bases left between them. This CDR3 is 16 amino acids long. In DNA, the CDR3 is TGTGCCAGCACCGACCCCCCTGGAGCTAGCACAGATACGCAGTATTTT. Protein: CASTDPPGASTDTQYF.

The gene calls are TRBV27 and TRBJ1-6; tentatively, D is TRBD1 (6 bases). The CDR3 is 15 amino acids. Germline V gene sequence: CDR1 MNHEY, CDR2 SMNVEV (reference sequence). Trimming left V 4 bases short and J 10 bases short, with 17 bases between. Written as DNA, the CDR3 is TGTGCCAGCAGTTCTAGGGGGGGCGGTTGGTCACCCCTCCACTTT. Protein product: CASSSRGGGWSPLHF.

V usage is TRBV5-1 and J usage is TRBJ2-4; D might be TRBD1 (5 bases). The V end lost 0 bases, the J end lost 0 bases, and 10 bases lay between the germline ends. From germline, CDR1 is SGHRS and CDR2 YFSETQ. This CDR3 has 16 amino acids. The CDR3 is CASSLEGNLAKNIQYF. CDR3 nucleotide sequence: TGCGCCAGCAGCTTGGAGGGGAACCTAGCCAAAAACATTCAGTACTTC. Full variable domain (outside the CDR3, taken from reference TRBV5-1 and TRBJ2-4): KAGVTQTPRYLIKTRGQQVTLSCSPISGHRSVSWYQQTPGQGLQFLFEYFSETQRNKGNFPGRFSGRQFSNSRSEMNVSTLELGDSALYLCASSLEGNLAKNIQYFGAGTRLSVL.

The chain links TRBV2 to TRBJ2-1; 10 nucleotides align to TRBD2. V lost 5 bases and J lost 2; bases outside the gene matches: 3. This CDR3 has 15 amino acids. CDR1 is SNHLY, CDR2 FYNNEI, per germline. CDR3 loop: CASSLAGEPYNEQFF. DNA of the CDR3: TGTGCCAGCAGTCTAGCGGGAGAACCCTACAATGAGCAGTTCTTC. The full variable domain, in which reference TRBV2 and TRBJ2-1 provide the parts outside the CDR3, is EPEVTQTPSHQVTQMGQEVILRCVPISNHLYFYWYRQILGQKVEFLVSFYNNEISEKSEIFDDQFSVERPDGSNFTLKIRSTKLEDSAMYFCASSLAGEPYNEQFFGPGTRLTVL.

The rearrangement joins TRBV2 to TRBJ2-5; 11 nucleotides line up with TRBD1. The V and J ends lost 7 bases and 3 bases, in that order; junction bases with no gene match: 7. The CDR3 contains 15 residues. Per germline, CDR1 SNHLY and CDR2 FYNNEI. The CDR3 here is CASIERTGGEETQYF. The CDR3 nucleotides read TGTGCCAGCATCGAGCGGACAGGGGGCGAAGAGACCCAGTACTTC.

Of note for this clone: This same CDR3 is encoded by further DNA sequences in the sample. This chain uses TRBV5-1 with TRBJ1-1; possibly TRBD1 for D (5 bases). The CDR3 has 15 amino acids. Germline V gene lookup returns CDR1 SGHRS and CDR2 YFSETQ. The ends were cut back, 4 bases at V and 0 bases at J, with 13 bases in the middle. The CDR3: CASSLGAGLNTEAFF. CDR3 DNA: TGCGCCAGCAGCCTCGGGGCAGGGCTGAACACTGAAGCTTTCTTT.

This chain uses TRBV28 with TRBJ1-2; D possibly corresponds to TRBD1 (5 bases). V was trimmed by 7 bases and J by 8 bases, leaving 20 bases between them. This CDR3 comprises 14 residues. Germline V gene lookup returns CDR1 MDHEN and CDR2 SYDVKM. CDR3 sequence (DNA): TGTGCCAGCACCAAACGGGGCGGTGCGCGGGGCTACACCTTC. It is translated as CASTKRGGARGYTF.

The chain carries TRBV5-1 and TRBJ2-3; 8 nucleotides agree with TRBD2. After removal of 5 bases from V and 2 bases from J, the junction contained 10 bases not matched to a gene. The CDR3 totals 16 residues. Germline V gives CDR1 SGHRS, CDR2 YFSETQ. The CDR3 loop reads CASRWGGGSSTDTQYF. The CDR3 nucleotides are TGCGCCAGCAGATGGGGCGGGGGGTCCTCCACAGATACGCAGTATTTT.

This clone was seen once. CDR3 sequence: CASSPQSGPNTGELFF. As DNA, the CDR3 is TGTGCCAGCTCTCCACAGAGCGGTCCGAACACCGGGGAGCTGTTTTTT. V is TRBV7-9 and J is TRBJ2-2, with D possibly TRBD2 on 5 matching bases. V was shortened by 8 bases and J by 0 bases, with 16 bases between the two germline ends. This CDR3 has 16 amino acids. Germline-derived CDR1 and CDR2 are SEHNR and FQNEAQ (reference sequence).

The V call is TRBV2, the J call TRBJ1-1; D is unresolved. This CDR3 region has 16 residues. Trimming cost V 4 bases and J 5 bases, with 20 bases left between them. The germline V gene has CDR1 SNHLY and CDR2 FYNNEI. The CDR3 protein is CASSGPRLTLGTEAFF. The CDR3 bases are TGTGCCAGCAGTGGACCCCGACTCACTCTCGGGACTGAAGCTTTCTTT.

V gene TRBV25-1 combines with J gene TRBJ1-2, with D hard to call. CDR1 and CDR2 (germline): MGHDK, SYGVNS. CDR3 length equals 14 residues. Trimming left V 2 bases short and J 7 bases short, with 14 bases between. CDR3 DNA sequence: TGTGCCAGCAGTGAACACGGGCCTACCGTTGGCTACACCTTC. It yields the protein CASSEHGPTVGYTF.

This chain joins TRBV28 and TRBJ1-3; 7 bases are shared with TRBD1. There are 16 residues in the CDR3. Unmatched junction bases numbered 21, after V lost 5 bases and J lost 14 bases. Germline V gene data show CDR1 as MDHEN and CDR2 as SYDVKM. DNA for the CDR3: TGTGCCAGCAGTGCCGGGACAGCTATAGTACGGGGAATCTTATATTTT. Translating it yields CASSAGTAIVRGILYF.

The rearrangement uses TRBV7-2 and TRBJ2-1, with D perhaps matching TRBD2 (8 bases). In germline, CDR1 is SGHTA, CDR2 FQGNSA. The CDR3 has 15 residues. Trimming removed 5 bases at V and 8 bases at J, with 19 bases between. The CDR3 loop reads CASSEGAAGVYEQFF. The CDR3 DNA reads TGTGCCAGCAGCGAGGGGGCAGCGGGAGTCTATGAGCAGTTCTTC.

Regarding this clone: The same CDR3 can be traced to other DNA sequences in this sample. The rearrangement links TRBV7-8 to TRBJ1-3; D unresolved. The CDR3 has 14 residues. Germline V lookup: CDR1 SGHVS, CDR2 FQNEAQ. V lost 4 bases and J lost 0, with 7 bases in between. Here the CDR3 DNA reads TGTGCCAGCAGCTCCAGAGGCTCTGGAAACACCATATATTTT. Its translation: CASSSRGSGNTIYF. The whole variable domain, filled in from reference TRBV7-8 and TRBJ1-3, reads GAGVSQSPRYKVAKRGQDVALRCDPISGHVSLFWYQQALGQGPEFLTYFQNEAQLDKSGLPSDRFFAERPEGSVSTLKIQRTQQEDSAVYLCASSSRGSGNTIYFGEGSWLTVV.

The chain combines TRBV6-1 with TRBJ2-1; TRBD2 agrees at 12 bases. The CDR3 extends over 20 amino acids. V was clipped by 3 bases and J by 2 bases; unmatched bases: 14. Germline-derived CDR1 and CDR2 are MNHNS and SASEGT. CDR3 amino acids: CASSDLILAGGRGPYNEQFF. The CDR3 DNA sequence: TGTGCCAGCAGTGATCTCATACTAGCGGGAGGAAGAGGACCCTACAATGAGCAGTTCTTC.

The CDR3 nucleotides are TGTGCCAGCAGTCCGTCCACAGGGGGCGTTGCTTTCTTT. Protein: CASSPSTGGVAFF. The rearrangement uses TRBV6-5 and TRBJ1-1; 9 bases are a match to TRBD1. The V and J ends lost 5 bases and 11 bases, in that order; junction bases with no gene match: 9. Germline CDR1 reads MNHEY; CDR2 reads SVGAGI. The CDR3 extends over 13 amino acids.

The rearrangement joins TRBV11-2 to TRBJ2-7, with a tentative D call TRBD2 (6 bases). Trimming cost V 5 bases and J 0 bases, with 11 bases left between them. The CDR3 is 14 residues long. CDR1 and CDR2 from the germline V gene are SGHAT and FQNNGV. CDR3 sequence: CASSPRGVSYEQYF. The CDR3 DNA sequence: TGTGCCAGCAGCCCGCGGGGCGTCTCCTACGAGCAGTACTTC.

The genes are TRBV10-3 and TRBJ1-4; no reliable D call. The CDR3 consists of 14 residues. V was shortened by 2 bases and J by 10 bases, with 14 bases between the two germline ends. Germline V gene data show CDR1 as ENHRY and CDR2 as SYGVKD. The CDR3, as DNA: TGTGCCATCAGTGAGGGACCCCCCTGGGGAAAACTGTTTTTT. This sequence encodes CAISEGPPWGKLFF.

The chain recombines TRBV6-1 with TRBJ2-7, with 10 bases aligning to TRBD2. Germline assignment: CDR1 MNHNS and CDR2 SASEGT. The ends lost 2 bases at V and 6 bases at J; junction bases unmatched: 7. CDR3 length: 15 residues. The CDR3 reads CASSEWASGSAEQYF. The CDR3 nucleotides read TGTGCCAGCAGTGAATGGGCTAGCGGGAGTGCCGAGCAGTACTTC.

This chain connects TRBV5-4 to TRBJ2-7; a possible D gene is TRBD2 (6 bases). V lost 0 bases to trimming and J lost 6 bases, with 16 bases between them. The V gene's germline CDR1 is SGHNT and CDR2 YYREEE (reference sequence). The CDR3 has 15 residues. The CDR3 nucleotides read TGTGCCAGCAGCTTGGGCTCTAGCGTAACTGGCGAGCAGTACTTC. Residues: CASSLGSSVTGEQYF.

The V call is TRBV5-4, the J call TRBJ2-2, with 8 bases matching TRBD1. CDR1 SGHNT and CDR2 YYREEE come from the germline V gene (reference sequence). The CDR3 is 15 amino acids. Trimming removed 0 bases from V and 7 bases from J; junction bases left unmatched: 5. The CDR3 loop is CASSLAGGTVGELFF. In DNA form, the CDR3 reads TGTGCCAGCAGCTTGGCAGGGGGCACGGTCGGGGAGCTGTTTTTT.

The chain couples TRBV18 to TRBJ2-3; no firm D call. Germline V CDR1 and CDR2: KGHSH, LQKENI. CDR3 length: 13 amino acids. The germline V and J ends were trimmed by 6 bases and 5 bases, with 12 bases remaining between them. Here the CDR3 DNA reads TGTGCCAGCTCTCTCTCCGAGGTAGATACGCAGTATTTT. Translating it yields CASSLSEVDTQYF. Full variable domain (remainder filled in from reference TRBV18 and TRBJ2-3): NAGVMQNPRHLVRRRGQEARLRCSPMKGHSHVYWYRQLPEEGLKFMVYLQKENIIDESGMPKERFSAEFPKEGPSILRIQQVVRGDSAAYFCASSLSEVDTQYFGPGTRLTVL.

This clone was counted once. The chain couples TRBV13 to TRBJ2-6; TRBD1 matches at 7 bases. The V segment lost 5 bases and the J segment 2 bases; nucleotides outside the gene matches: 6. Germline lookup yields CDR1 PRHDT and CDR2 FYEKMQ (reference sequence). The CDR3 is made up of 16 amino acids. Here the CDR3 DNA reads TGTGCCAGCAGCCTACAAGGGACAGCTGGGGCCAACGTCCTGACTTTC. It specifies CASSLQGTAGANVLTF. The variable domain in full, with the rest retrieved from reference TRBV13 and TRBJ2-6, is AAGVIQSPRHLIKEKRETATLKCYPIPRHDTVYWYQQGPGQDPQFLISFYEKMQSDKGSIPDRFSAQQFSDYHSELNMSSLELGDSALYFCASSLQGTAGANVLTFGAGSRLTVL.

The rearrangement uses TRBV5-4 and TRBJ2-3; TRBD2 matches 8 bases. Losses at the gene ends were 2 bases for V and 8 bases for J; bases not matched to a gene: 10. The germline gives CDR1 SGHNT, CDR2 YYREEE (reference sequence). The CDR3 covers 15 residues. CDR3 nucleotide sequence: TGTGCCAGCAGCTTTTCGGGGGGGCCCGGGGGTACGCAGTATTTT. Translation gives CASSFSGGPGGTQYF.

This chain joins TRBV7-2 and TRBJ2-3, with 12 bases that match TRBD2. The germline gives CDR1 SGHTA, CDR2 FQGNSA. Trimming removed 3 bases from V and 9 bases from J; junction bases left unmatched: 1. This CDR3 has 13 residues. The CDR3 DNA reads TGTGCCAGCAGCTTCCTAGCGGGAGGGACGCAGTATTTT. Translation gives CASSFLAGGTQYF.

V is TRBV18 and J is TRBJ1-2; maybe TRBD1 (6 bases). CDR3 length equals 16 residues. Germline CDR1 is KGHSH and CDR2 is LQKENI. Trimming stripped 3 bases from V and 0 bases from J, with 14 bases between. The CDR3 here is CASSPLGGPSNYGYTF. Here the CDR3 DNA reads TGTGCCAGCTCACCCCTCGGGGGGCCCTCTAACTATGGCTACACCTTC.

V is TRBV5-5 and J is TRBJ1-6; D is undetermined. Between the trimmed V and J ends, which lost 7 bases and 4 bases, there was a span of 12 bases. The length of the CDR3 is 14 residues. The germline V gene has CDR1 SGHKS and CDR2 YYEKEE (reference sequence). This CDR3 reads CASGREQYNSPLHF. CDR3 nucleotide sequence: TGTGCCAGCGGGAGAGAACAGTATAATTCACCCCTCCACTTT.

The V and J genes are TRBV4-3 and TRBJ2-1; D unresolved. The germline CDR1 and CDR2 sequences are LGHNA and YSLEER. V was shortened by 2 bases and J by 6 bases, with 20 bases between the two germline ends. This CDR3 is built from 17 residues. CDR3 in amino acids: CASSQRPGPGRSNEQFF. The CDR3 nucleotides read TGCGCCAGCAGCCAAAGGCCAGGCCCGGGCCGTAGCAATGAGCAGTTCTTC.